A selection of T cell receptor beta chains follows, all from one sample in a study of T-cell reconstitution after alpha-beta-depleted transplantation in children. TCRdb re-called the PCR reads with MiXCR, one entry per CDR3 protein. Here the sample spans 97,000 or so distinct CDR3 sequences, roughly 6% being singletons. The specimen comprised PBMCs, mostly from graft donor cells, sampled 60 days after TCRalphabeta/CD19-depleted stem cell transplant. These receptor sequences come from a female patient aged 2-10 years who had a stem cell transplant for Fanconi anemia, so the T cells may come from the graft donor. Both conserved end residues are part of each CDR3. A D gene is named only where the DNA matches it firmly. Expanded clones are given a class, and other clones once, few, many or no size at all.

CDR3 DNA: TGCAGCGTTGACGGTCAGCCGCCCTACAATGAGCAGTTCTTC
CDR3 protein: CSVDGQPPYNEQFF
clone size: many
V gene: TRBV29-1
J gene: TRBJ2-1
D gene: NA

CDR3 DNA: TGTGCCAGCAGTTTACTAGCGGGAGGGGAGCTGTTTTTT
CDR3 protein: CASSLLAGGELFF
clone size: many
V gene: TRBV12-3/TRBV12-4
J gene: TRBJ2-2
D gene: TRBD2

CDR3 DNA: TGTGCCAGCAGCTTAGTCGGACTAGCGGCGCAGTACTTC
CDR3 protein: CASSLVGLAAQYF
clone size: many
V gene: TRBV7-2
J gene: TRBJ2-7
D gene: TRBD2

CDR3 DNA: TGCAGTGGGGAACAGGCCTATAGCAATCAGCCCCAGCATTTT
CDR3 protein: CSGEQAYSNQPQHF
clone size: NA
V gene: TRBV20-1
J gene: TRBJ1-5
D gene: NA

CDR3 DNA: TGTGCCAGCAGAAACGGACAGGCGGGTTACGAGCAGTACTTC
CDR3 protein: CASRNGQAGYEQYF
clone size: few
V gene: TRBV28
J gene: TRBJ2-7
D gene: TRBD1

CDR3 DNA: TGTGCCAGCAGCCAAGTGGGGGTCGAGCAGTACTTC
CDR3 protein: CASSQVGVEQYF
clone size: many
V gene: TRBV14
J gene: TRBJ2-7
D gene: NA

CDR3 DNA: TGCGCCAGCAGCCCCCGGGGAAACAATGAGCAGTTCTTC
CDR3 protein: CASSPRGNNEQFF
clone size: NA
V gene: TRBV5-1
J gene: TRBJ2-1
D gene: NA

CDR3 DNA: TGTGCCAGCAGCGCGAAGGGGAAGCAAGAGACCCAGTACTTC
CDR3 protein: CASSAKGKQETQYF
clone size: NA
V gene: TRBV7-6
J gene: TRBJ2-5
D gene: NA

CDR3 DNA: TGCGCCAGCAGCTTGATTGGCACTGAAGCTTTCTTT
CDR3 protein: CASSLIGTEAFF
clone size: many
V gene: TRBV5-1
J gene: TRBJ1-1
D gene: NA

CDR3 DNA: TGTGCCAGCAGTTACGATGGATCCGGCTTGGCGCGCGAGCAGTACTTC
CDR3 protein: CASSYDGSGLAREQYF
clone size: NA
V gene: TRBV6-5
J gene: TRBJ2-7
D gene: NA

CDR3 DNA: TGTGCCAGCAGCGATACCAGACAGGGGTCGTCTAGCACCCCTCTCTACGAGCAGTACTTC
CDR3 protein: CASSDTRQGSSSTPLYEQYF
clone size: few
V gene: TRBV11-1
J gene: TRBJ2-7
D gene: TRBD1

CDR3 DNA: TGTGCCAGCAGGTCGTGGACTAGCGTCACAGATACGCAGTATTTT
CDR3 protein: CASRSWTSVTDTQYF
clone size: NA
V gene: TRBV6-1
J gene: TRBJ2-3
D gene: TRBD2

CDR3 DNA: TGTGCCAGCAGCCAGGCGAGCGGGAGGGCCTTTAATGAGCAGTTCTTC
CDR3 protein: CASSQASGRAFNEQFF
clone size: many
V gene: TRBV4-2
J gene: TRBJ2-1
D gene: TRBD2

CDR3 DNA: TGCGCCAGCAGCACGGGGACTAGCGGGAGGGCCACAGATACGCAGTATTTT
CDR3 protein: CASSTGTSGRATDTQYF
clone size: few
V gene: TRBV5-1
J gene: TRBJ2-3
D gene: TRBD2

CDR3 DNA: TGCAGTGCAAGGGGGACTAGCGGCGAGACCCAGTACTTC
CDR3 protein: CSARGTSGETQYF
clone size: few
V gene: TRBV20-1
J gene: TRBJ2-5
D gene: TRBD2

CDR3 DNA: TGTGCCAGCAGCCTCACCTTGGGGGGTCAAGGAAACACCATATATTTT
CDR3 protein: CASSLTLGGQGNTIYF
clone size: NA
V gene: TRBV7-2
J gene: TRBJ1-3
D gene: NA

CDR3 DNA: TGTGCCTGTGGGGGTTACACCGGGGAGCTGTTTTTT
CDR3 protein: CACGGYTGELFF
clone size: many
V gene: TRBV28
J gene: TRBJ2-2
D gene: NA

CDR3 DNA: TGTGCCAGCAGAGAAGGGGGGAGAGGCTACACCTTC
CDR3 protein: CASREGGRGYTF
clone size: many
V gene: TRBV6-1
J gene: TRBJ1-2
D gene: NA

CDR3 DNA: TGTGCCAGCAGTTACTCTAGGGGGGCGTACTCCTACGAGCAGTACTTC
CDR3 protein: CASSYSRGAYSYEQYF
clone size: NA
V gene: TRBV6-5
J gene: TRBJ2-7
D gene: NA

CDR3 DNA: TGTGCCAGCAGCGACCGGGGACAGGGTAGGAACTATGGCTACACCTTC
CDR3 protein: CASSDRGQGRNYGYTF
clone size: few
V gene: TRBV6-1
J gene: TRBJ1-2
D gene: TRBD1

CDR3 DNA: TGTGCCAGCAGCTTGACGTCTCTTAGCTCTGGGGCCAACGTCCTGACTTTC
CDR3 protein: CASSLTSLSSGANVLTF
clone size: NA
V gene: TRBV7-3
J gene: TRBJ2-6
D gene: NA

CDR3 DNA: TGCAGTGCCCTTGGACACGCAAATCAGCCCCAGCATTTT
CDR3 protein: CSALGHANQPQHF
clone size: few
V gene: TRBV20-1
J gene: TRBJ1-5
D gene: NA

CDR3 DNA: TGCAGTGCTAGGATGACCCGGGACCACCGTTCGGGGGAGCAGTTCTTC
CDR3 protein: CSARMTRDHRSGEQFF
clone size: few
V gene: TRBV20-1
J gene: TRBJ2-1
D gene: NA

CDR3 DNA: TGTGCCAGCAGACACCCCCGACAGGGGAAAGAGACCCAGTACTTC
CDR3 protein: CASRHPRQGKETQYF
clone size: many
V gene: TRBV21-1
J gene: TRBJ2-5
D gene: NA

CDR3 DNA: TGTGCCAGCAGCATTCTGGGGTTTGACTACGAGCAGTACTTC
CDR3 protein: CASSILGFDYEQYF
clone size: many
V gene: TRBV21-1
J gene: TRBJ2-7
D gene: NA

CDR3 DNA: TGTGCCAGCTCACCAGGACAGAGCTCCTACAATGAGCAGTTCTTC
CDR3 protein: CASSPGQSSYNEQFF
clone size: NA
V gene: TRBV18
J gene: TRBJ2-1
D gene: NA

CDR3 DNA: TGTGCCAGCAGCTTTTTACAGCAGGCGTACCAAGAGACCCAGTACTTC
CDR3 protein: CASSFLQQAYQETQYF
clone size: many
V gene: TRBV5-4
J gene: TRBJ2-5
D gene: NA

CDR3 DNA: TGCGCCAGCAGCCAAGATGCAGATGAGCAGTTCTTC
CDR3 protein: CASSQDADEQFF
clone size: many
V gene: TRBV4-1
J gene: TRBJ2-1
D gene: NA

CDR3 DNA: TGTGCCAGCAGTAATCGGGGATACAATGAGCAGTTCTTC
CDR3 protein: CASSNRGYNEQFF
clone size: many
V gene: TRBV12-3/TRBV12-4
J gene: TRBJ2-1
D gene: NA

CDR3 DNA: TGTGCCAGCAGCTTTCCCGGGACAGAGCAGTTCTTC
CDR3 protein: CASSFPGTEQFF
clone size: NA
V gene: TRBV7-2
J gene: TRBJ2-1
D gene: NA

CDR3 DNA: TGTGCCAGCAGTGGGTACTGGGGATATACGCAGTATTTT
CDR3 protein: CASSGYWGYTQYF
clone size: few
V gene: TRBV6-1
J gene: TRBJ2-3
D gene: NA

CDR3 DNA: TGTGCCAGCAGTTTAGGTGCGGGTAACTATGGCTACACCTTC
CDR3 protein: CASSLGAGNYGYTF
clone size: many
V gene: TRBV12-3/TRBV12-4
J gene: TRBJ1-2
D gene: NA

CDR3 DNA: TGCGCCAGCAGCTCATGGGGGGAAGGGAACACTGAAGCTTTCTTT
CDR3 protein: CASSSWGEGNTEAFF
clone size: few
V gene: TRBV5-1
J gene: TRBJ1-1
D gene: NA

CDR3 DNA: TGCAGCCTCAGCCCCTTAGCATTCCCCTACAATGAGCAGTTCTTC
CDR3 protein: CSLSPLAFPYNEQFF
clone size: NA
V gene: TRBV20-1
J gene: TRBJ2-1
D gene: NA

CDR3 DNA: TGTGCCAGCAGCCAAGATGGTACAGATACGCAGTATTTT
CDR3 protein: CASSQDGTDTQYF
clone size: few
V gene: TRBV4-2
J gene: TRBJ2-3
D gene: NA

CDR3 DNA: TGTGCCAGCAGTCGGGCAGGAGAACAGCCCCAGCATTTT
CDR3 protein: CASSRAGEQPQHF
clone size: few
V gene: TRBV25-1
J gene: TRBJ1-5
D gene: NA

CDR3 DNA: TGTGCCAGCAGCTTGGAACTAGCGGGGGGGCAAGAGACCCAGTACTTC
CDR3 protein: CASSLELAGGQETQYF
clone size: many
V gene: TRBV7-2
J gene: TRBJ2-5
D gene: TRBD2

CDR3 DNA: TGCGCCAGCAGCTTGTTGGTGGGGGGTAGCTCCTACAATGAGCAGTTCTTC
CDR3 protein: CASSLLVGGSSYNEQFF
clone size: many
V gene: TRBV5-1
J gene: TRBJ2-1
D gene: NA

CDR3 DNA: TGTGCCAGCAGCCCTCATGCGGGGGGCCATGAGCAGTTCTTC
CDR3 protein: CASSPHAGGHEQFF
clone size: NA
V gene: TRBV7-8
J gene: TRBJ2-1
D gene: TRBD2

CDR3 DNA: TGTGCCAGCTCACGTGGGAGGCGGGCCAGTAGCGAGCAGTACTTC
CDR3 protein: CASSRGRRASSEQYF
clone size: many
V gene: TRBV18
J gene: TRBJ2-7
D gene: NA

CDR3 DNA: TGTGCCAGCAGTGACCTCCCTCTAGGACTCAGAACAGATACGCAGTATTTT
CDR3 protein: CASSDLPLGLRTDTQYF
clone size: many
V gene: TRBV12-3/TRBV12-4
J gene: TRBJ2-3
D gene: NA

CDR3 DNA: TGCGCCAGCAGCTTGGGAGCAGGGAACACCGGGGAGCTGTTTTTT
CDR3 protein: CASSLGAGNTGELFF
clone size: NA
V gene: TRBV5-1
J gene: TRBJ2-2
D gene: NA

CDR3 DNA: TGTGCCAGCAGCTTAGAAGTGGGGTTGAGCAATCAGCCCCAGCATTTT
CDR3 protein: CASSLEVGLSNQPQHF
clone size: many
V gene: TRBV11-2
J gene: TRBJ1-5
D gene: NA

CDR3 DNA: TGCGCCAGCAGCTGGAGGGACGCGGGAGTAGATACGCAGTATTTT
CDR3 protein: CASSWRDAGVDTQYF
clone size: few
V gene: TRBV5-1
J gene: TRBJ2-3
D gene: TRBD2

CDR3 DNA: TGTGCCAGCAGCTGGGGTACTAGCGGGGCCACAGATACGCAGTATTTT
CDR3 protein: CASSWGTSGATDTQYF
clone size: NA
V gene: TRBV5-5
J gene: TRBJ2-3
D gene: TRBD2

CDR3 DNA: TGCGCCAGCAGCACCGGACAGTTTAATTCCTACAATGAGCAGTTCTTC
CDR3 protein: CASSTGQFNSYNEQFF
clone size: many
V gene: TRBV5-1
J gene: TRBJ2-1
D gene: NA

CDR3 DNA: TGTGCCAGCAGCTTAAGGTCAGGGTCCTACAATGAGCAGTTCTTC
CDR3 protein: CASSLRSGSYNEQFF
clone size: many
V gene: TRBV7-3
J gene: TRBJ2-1
D gene: NA

CDR3 DNA: TGTGCCAGCCGAACAGGGCCGGGGGAGCAGTACTTC
CDR3 protein: CASRTGPGEQYF
clone size: few
V gene: TRBV28
J gene: TRBJ2-7
D gene: NA

CDR3 DNA: TGTGCCAGCAGTTACCTGAATCAGCCCCAGCATTTT
CDR3 protein: CASSYLNQPQHF
clone size: NA
V gene: TRBV6-2/TRBV6-3
J gene: TRBJ1-5
D gene: NA

CDR3 DNA: TGTGCCAGCAGCAGAAGTCGAGTCCAAACCTACAATGAGCAGTTCTTC
CDR3 protein: CASSRSRVQTYNEQFF
clone size: few
V gene: TRBV7-8
J gene: TRBJ2-1
D gene: NA

CDR3 DNA: TGTGCCAGCAGTTGGGGGCTAGCGTTGAGCACAGATACGCAGTATTTT
CDR3 protein: CASSWGLALSTDTQYF
clone size: many
V gene: TRBV27
J gene: TRBJ2-3
D gene: NA

CDR3 DNA: TGCGCCAGCAGCCAAGATATCGCTAGCGGCTCCTACAATGAGCAGTTCTTC
CDR3 protein: CASSQDIASGSYNEQFF
clone size: few
V gene: TRBV4-1
J gene: TRBJ2-1
D gene: TRBD2

CDR3 DNA: TGTGCCTGGAGTCGTCCATCCGGGACGCATAACACTGAAGCTTTCTTT
CDR3 protein: CAWSRPSGTHNTEAFF
clone size: few
V gene: TRBV30
J gene: TRBJ1-1
D gene: NA

CDR3 DNA: TGTGCCAGCAGTGAAACGGGGGGCTACACCTTC
CDR3 protein: CASSETGGYTF
clone size: many
V gene: TRBV12-3/TRBV12-4
J gene: TRBJ1-2
D gene: NA